One TCR beta chain is described in this entry. The sample originates from a study of blood T cell repertoires in COVID-19. Libraries were prepared by immunoSEQ multiplex PCR; TCRdb keeps only in-frame clonotypes and omits some of them. The sample yields about 59,000 clones, less than 80% seen once. Germline V gives CDR1 SGHNT, CDR2 YENEEA. The V segment lost 3 bases and the J segment 0 bases; nucleotides outside the gene matches: 9. The CDR3 runs to 18 residues. The clonotype comes from a man in his sixties with acute or convalescent COVID-19. This sequence joins TRBV11-3 and TRBJ2-1, with 9 positions matching TRBD1. Sequenced input: peripheral blood. The CDR3, as DNA: TGTGCCAGCAGCTTGGGACAGGGTAAAGGGGGCTCCTACAATGAGCAGTTCTTC. Amino acid sequence: CASSLGQGKGGSYNEQFF.